This record covers a single TCR beta chain. No antigen is known for it. The sample belongs to a study of CD4 T cells in relation to SARS-CoV-2 and coronaviruses. Across the study: PBMCs were cultured with antigen for roughly 11 days before TCR beta sequencing.

This CDR3 has 18 amino acids. The unexposed donors gave CD4+ T cells in about 2011-2019, prior to COVID-19. Isolation of CD4+ T cells took place after about 10 days in culture. Profiling relied on immunoSEQ multiplex PCR, and the TCRdb table lists in-frame clones only, not all of them. This sample yields around 29,000 clones, of which 76% are seen a single time; roughly 15% belongs to the top ten. Findings and limits, study-wide: In roughly 60% of donors, memory CD4+ clonotypes crossrecognized SARS-CoV-2 and at least one common cold coronavirus spike. No donor gave both pre-pandemic and post-infection samples.

This sequence originates from a human donor in good health. The sample consisted of CD4+ T cells from PBMCs, cultured in vitro. This chain links TRBV21-1 with TRBJ2-5; TRBD2, the table's D call, lacks a check against the DNA. TRBV21-1 represents a pseudogene. CDR3 sequence (DNA): TGTGCCAGCAGCAACTTATCGGGACTAGCGAGAGTCAAAGAGACCCAGTACTTC. This translates into CASSNLSGLARVKETQYF.